This passage covers 23 T cell receptor beta chains from one sample sequenced in a study of T cell responses to AZD1222 COVID-19 vaccine. The table came from immunoSEQ multiplex PCR; TCRdb's copy has only in-frame clones and leaves some out. Of fewer than 150,000 clones listed, about 87% are singletons. This specimen consisted of peripheral blood, obtained 28 days after the second AZD1222 dose. These TCRs come from an adult who received the AZD1222 COVID-19 vaccine.

V and J are TRBV25-1 and TRBJ2-7; 8 bases are a match to TRBD1. Trimming at V came to 3 bases and at J to 2 bases, leaving 3 bases not matched to a gene. CDR3 length equals 14 residues. From germline, CDR1 is MGHDK and CDR2 SYGVNS. This CDR3 reads CASSDPGQAYEQYF. The CDR3 DNA follows: TGTGCCAGCAGTGACCCGGGACAGGCCTACGAGCAGTACTTC.

The CDR3 DNA follows: TGTGCCAGCAGCCCATCGGGACAGGGGGGTCGGGGCACTGAAGCTTTCTTT. Residues: CASSPSGQGGRGTEAFF. This sequence joins TRBV7-8 and TRBJ1-1; 11 bases are a match to TRBD1. The V and J ends lost 5 bases and 4 bases, in that order; junction bases with no gene match: 12. Germline-derived CDR1 and CDR2 are SGHVS and FQNEAQ. There are 17 residues in the CDR3.

This chain links TRBV9 with TRBJ1-6, with D hard to call. Germline V gene lookup returns CDR1 SGDLS and CDR2 YYNGEE. V was shortened by 3 bases and J by 0 bases, with 7 bases between the two germline ends. This CDR3 contains 15 residues. Written as DNA, the CDR3 is TGTGCCAGCAGCGCCCGGGACTCCTATAATTCACCCCTCCACTTT. This gives the protein CASSARDSYNSPLHF.

The V call is TRBV6-1, the J call TRBJ1-3; a possible D gene is TRBD1 (6 bases). Germline V lookup: CDR1 MNHNS, CDR2 SASEGT. Trimming pared 0 bases from V and 7 bases from J, leaving 10 bases between. The CDR3 consists of 14 residues. The DNA of the CDR3 is TGTGCCAGCAGTGAAGCGGGGCAGGGGAACACCATATATTTT. This translates into CASSEAGQGNTIYF.

This clone was seen just once. The rearrangement uses TRBV6-5 and TRBJ2-7, with TRBD1 matching over 9 bases. Germline-derived CDR1 and CDR2 are MNHEY and SVGAGI. The V gene end was trimmed by 6 bases and the J gene end by 5 bases; junction bases not matched to a gene: 8. The CDR3 sequence is 14 residues long. The CDR3 region is CASRAGTGTHEQYF. DNA for the CDR3: TGTGCCAGCAGAGCCGGGACAGGGACCCACGAGCAGTACTTC.

This clone occurred a few times. CDR3 sequence: CASSRQGNEKLFF. The CDR3 coding sequence is TGTGCCAGTTCTCGACAGGGGAATGAAAAACTGTTTTTT. This chain connects TRBV19 to TRBJ1-4, with TRBD1 matching over 8 bases. V gave up 8 bases and J gave up 5 bases; unmatched junction bases: 4. The CDR3 has 13 residues. Germline-derived CDR1 and CDR2 are LNHDA and SQIVND (reference sequence).

In this sample, this clone turned up once. This rearrangement joins TRBV12-5 to TRBJ1-1; D may be TRBD1 (5 bases). CDR1 and CDR2 (germline): LGHNT, FRNRAP. The CDR3 covers 14 residues. V was cut by 5 bases and J by 2 bases, with 12 bases left in between. The CDR3 DNA is TGTGCTAGTGGTACAAGTGGGGGTAACACTGAAGCTTTCTTT. It specifies CASGTSGGNTEAFF.

The rearrangement links TRBV19 to TRBJ2-7; D gene unclear. Trimming shortened V by 3 bases and J by 6 bases, and 12 bases separated the two germline ends. Germline V gene sequence: CDR1 LNHDA, CDR2 SQIVND (reference sequence). There are 13 residues in the CDR3. The CDR3, as DNA: TGTGCCAGTAGTATCGGAAACACGGGCGAGCAGTACTTC. Protein: CASSIGNTGEQYF.

The J gene is TRBJ1-4, the V gene TRBV7-9; the match to TRBD1 covers 11 bases. The germline gives CDR1 SEHNR, CDR2 FQNEAQ (reference sequence). The CDR3 totals 16 residues. V lost 5 bases to trimming and J lost 7 bases; unmatched junction nucleotides: 9. The DNA of the CDR3 is TGTGCCAGCAGCCAAGGGGACAGGGGGAGTCGTGAAAAACTGTTTTTT. This translates into CASSQGDRGSREKLFF.

V usage is TRBV6-5 and J usage is TRBJ2-7, with 9 nucleotides matching TRBD1. Germline CDR1 and CDR2: MNHEY and SVGAGI. CDR3 length equals 13 residues. V lost 7 bases and J lost 0; bases outside the gene matches: 1. As DNA, the CDR3 is TGTGCCAGCAAGACAGGGGGCTCCTACGAGCAGTACTTC. It is translated as CASKTGGSYEQYF.

This chain connects TRBV19 to TRBJ1-4, with unresolved D. CDR1 LNHDA and CDR2 SQIVND come from the germline V gene (reference sequence). Trimming took off 2 bases at V and 2 bases at J, with 15 bases between the two ends. The length of the CDR3 is 17 residues. CDR3 coding DNA: TGTGCCAGTAGTATAATTCGGCCCGACGAGACTAATGAAAAACTGTTTTTT. It is translated as CASSIIRPDETNEKLFF. Combining the CDR3 with reference TRBV19 and TRBJ1-4 gives the whole variable domain DGGITQSPKYLFRKEGQNVTLSCEQNLNHDAMYWYRQDPGQGLRLIYYSQIVNDFQKGDIAEGYSVSREKKESFPLTVTSAQKNPTAFYLCASSIIRPDETNEKLFFGSGTQLSVL.

The chain is built from TRBV7-6 and TRBJ2-3, with 9 bases matching TRBD2. The CDR3 extends over 15 amino acids. Germline V lookup: CDR1 SGHVS, CDR2 FNYEAQ. With 5 bases clipped from V and 4 bases from J, the junction kept 7 bases outside the gene matches. CDR3 amino acids: CASSPSGAGPDTQYF. The CDR3 DNA reads as TGTGCCAGCAGCCCTAGCGGGGCGGGCCCAGATACGCAGTATTTT.

The chain employs TRBV5-4 and TRBJ1-2; 9 bases line up with TRBD1. The CDR3 is made up of 15 amino acids. Germline V lookup: CDR1 SGHNT, CDR2 YYREEE (reference sequence). Trimming took 4 bases from V and 11 from J; bases not matched to a gene: 15. CDR3 DNA sequence: TGTGCCAGCAGCCACTGGGACAGGGCTAAAGAAGGGTACACCTTC. It is translated as CASSHWDRAKEGYTF.

The rearrangement joins TRBV5-1 to TRBJ1-3; 9 bases align to TRBD1. The germline CDR1 and CDR2 sequences are SGHRS and YFSETQ. With 0 bases clipped from V and 3 bases from J, the junction kept 7 bases outside the gene matches. The CDR3 spans 17 residues. The DNA of the CDR3 is TGCGCCAGCAGCTTGGCCCCGGGACAGGGATATGGAAACACCATATATTTT. It yields the protein CASSLAPGQGYGNTIYF.

The V gene is TRBV6-2 or TRBV6-3, the J gene TRBJ1-2; no definite D call. The CDR3 totals 16 residues. Germline CDR1 MNHEY, CDR2 SVGEGT. V lost 2 bases and J lost 1, with 14 bases in between. This chain's CDR3 is CASSYPRTPNNYGYTF. CDR3 sequence (DNA): TGTGCCAGCAGTTACCCCAGGACGCCTAATAACTATGGCTACACCTTC.

V usage is TRBV6-2 or TRBV6-3 and J usage is TRBJ1-3, with D unresolved. This CDR3 is 14 amino acids long. Per the germline V gene, CDR1 is MNHEY and CDR2 is SVGEGT. Trimming removed 4 bases at V and 0 bases at J, with 7 bases between. The CDR3 spells CASSFGSSGNTIYF. In nucleotides, the CDR3 is TGTGCCAGCAGTTTTGGCAGCTCTGGAAACACCATATATTTT.

This chain connects TRBV28 to TRBJ1-2; D not resolved. Germline CDR1 reads MDHEN; CDR2 reads SYDVKM. The CDR3 totals 16 residues. V gave up 4 bases and J gave up 0 bases, with 15 bases separating them. In DNA, the CDR3 is TGTGCCAGCAGTTCGGACGGATCCTTAGCTAACTATGGCTACACCTTC. This translates into CASSSDGSLANYGYTF.

This clone showed up just once. The chain joins TRBV7-9 to TRBJ1-3, with D possibly TRBD1 on 6 matching bases. Between the trimmed V and J ends, which lost 6 bases and 2 bases, there was a span of 11 bases. Germline values: CDR1 SEHNR, CDR2 FQNEAQ (reference sequence). This CDR3 has 14 residues. The CDR3 sequence: CASSRAGAGNTIYF. DNA of the CDR3: TGTGCCAGCAGTCGAGCAGGGGCTGGAAACACCATATATTTT.

This clone appeared once. The V call is TRBV7-2, the J call TRBJ2-2; possibly TRBD2 for D (6 bases). The CDR3 runs to 17 residues. Germline V CDR1 and CDR2: SGHTA, FQGNSA. Between the trimmed V and J ends, which lost 0 bases and 5 bases, there was a span of 16 bases. CDR3 bases: TGTGCCAGCAGCTTAGCGAACCCCCTAGCGAGTACCGGGGAGCTGTTTTTT. Its translation: CASSLANPLASTGELFF.

A note on this clone: Different DNA sequences within this sample yield the same CDR3. The rearrangement joins TRBV19 to TRBJ1-1, with a weak D call TRBD1 (5 bases). This CDR3 is built from 15 residues. The germline V gene has CDR1 LNHDA and CDR2 SQIVND (reference sequence). Trimming removed 3 bases from V and 4 bases from J, with 15 bases in between. CDR3 DNA: TGTGCCAGTAGTATCATAGGGGCGTTAGGCACTGAAGCTTTCTTT. Translating it yields CASSIIGALGTEAFF.

The CDR3 here is CASSLSRKHQNTEAFF. Written as DNA, the CDR3 is TGCGCCAGCAGCTTGTCCAGGAAACACCAGAACACTGAAGCTTTCTTT. V is TRBV5-1 and J is TRBJ1-1, with D unclear. The germline V and J ends were trimmed by 1 base and 1 base, with 14 bases remaining between them. Germline V gives CDR1 SGHRS, CDR2 YFSETQ. This CDR3 contains 16 residues. Complete variable domain (other parts from reference TRBV5-1 and TRBJ1-1): KAGVTQTPRYLIKTRGQQVTLSCSPISGHRSVSWYQQTPGQGLQFLFEYFSETQRNKGNFPGRFSGRQFSNSRSEMNVSTLELGDSALYLCASSLSRKHQNTEAFFGQGTRLTVV.

The chain is built from TRBV25-1 and TRBJ2-3; D gene unclear. V lost 3 bases to trimming and J lost 6 bases, with 10 bases between them. Germline V CDR1 and CDR2: MGHDK, SYGVNS. This CDR3 comprises 13 residues. The CDR3: CASSDLGLDTQYF. The CDR3 coding sequence is TGTGCCAGCAGTGACTTAGGCCTTGATACGCAGTATTTT.

The gene calls are TRBV28 and TRBJ1-5; D is undetermined. The CDR3 covers 16 residues. Germline V gives CDR1 MDHEN, CDR2 SYDVKM. Trimming took 3 bases from V and 0 from J, leaving 12 bases between them. CDR3 residues: CASSFIGLYSNQPQHF. DNA for the CDR3: TGTGCCAGCAGTTTTATCGGCCTTTATAGCAATCAGCCCCAGCATTTT.